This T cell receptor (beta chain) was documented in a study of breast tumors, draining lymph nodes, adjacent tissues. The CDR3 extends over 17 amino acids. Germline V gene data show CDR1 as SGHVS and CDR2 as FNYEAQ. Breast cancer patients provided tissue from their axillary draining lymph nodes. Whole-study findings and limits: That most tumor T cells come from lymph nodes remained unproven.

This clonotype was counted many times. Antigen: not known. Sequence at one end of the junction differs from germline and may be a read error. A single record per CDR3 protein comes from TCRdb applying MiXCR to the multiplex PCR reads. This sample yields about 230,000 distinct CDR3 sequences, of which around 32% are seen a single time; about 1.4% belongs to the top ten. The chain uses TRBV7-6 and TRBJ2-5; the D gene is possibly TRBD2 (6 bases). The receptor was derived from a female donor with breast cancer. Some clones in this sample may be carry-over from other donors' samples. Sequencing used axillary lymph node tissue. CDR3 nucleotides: TGTGCCAGCAGCTTAGCGCAGCACGGGGGAGAGGGAGAGCCCCAGTACTTC. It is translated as CASSLAQHGGEGEPQYF.